The 15 T cell receptor beta chains given below trace back to one sample, sequenced in a study of Graves' ophthalmopathy and Graves' hyperthyroidism. CDR3 regions of TCR beta were amplified from RNA transcripts. First-round RT-PCR relied on HTBI primers, and a second-round multiplex PCR came next. Each CDR3 protein is one row after TCRdb ran MiXCR on the multiplex PCR reads. The data show about 700,000 distinct CDR3 sequences, under 50% seen once. Material: peripheral blood. These receptors were taken from an adult man with Graves' ophthalmopathy.

The chain has TRBV11-2 and TRBJ2-7; possibly TRBD2 for D (7 bases). Germline V gene sequence: CDR1 SGHAT, CDR2 FQNNGV. This CDR3 has 13 amino acids. Trimming cost V 7 bases and J 6 bases, with 16 bases left between them. The CDR3 reads CASTRRGAGEQYF. The CDR3 bases are TGTGCCAGCACGAGACGGGGGGCTGGCGAGCAGTACTTC.

For this clonotype: At one end the junction does not follow the germline gene, possibly because of a read error. The gene calls are TRBV2 and TRBJ2-7; D could derive from TRBD1 or TRBD2 (6 bases each). This CDR3 region has 15 residues. From germline, CDR1 is SNHLY and CDR2 FYNNEI. In DNA form, the CDR3 reads TGTGCCAGCAGGCGCCAACGGGGGCCACTCTACAAGCAGTACTTC. It is translated as CASRRQRGPLYKQYF.

This clonotype occurred a few times. Sequence at one end of the junction differs from germline and may be a read error. This chain connects TRBV10-3 to TRBJ2-2; a weak D match, TRBD1 (5 bases). Germline-derived CDR1 and CDR2 are ENHRY and SYGVKD. The CDR3 extends over 14 amino acids. CDR3 amino acids: CASSLLRVTGELFF. The CDR3 DNA is TGTGCCAGCAGTTTACTCAGGGTCACCGGGGAGCTGTTTTTT.

The chain links TRBV25-1 to TRBJ2-5; 12 nucleotides agree with TRBD2. This CDR3 comprises 14 residues. Germline trimming cut 6 bases from V and 7 bases from J; bases unmatched to any gene: 6. From germline, CDR1 is MGHDK and CDR2 SYGVNS. CDR3 nucleotide sequence: TGTGCCAGCAGGACTAGCGGGGGCATGGGGACCCAGTACTTC. Its protein is CASRTSGGMGTQYF.

This clonotype was observed many times. This chain uses TRBV7-9 with TRBJ1-4; 8 bases align to TRBD1. The V gene end was trimmed by 3 bases and the J gene end by 2 bases; junction bases not matched to a gene: 8. The germline gives CDR1 SEHNR, CDR2 FQNEAQ (reference sequence). This CDR3 spans 17 amino acids. The CDR3 sequence: CASSLRAGGFTNEKLFF. The CDR3 DNA reads TGTGCCAGCAGCTTGAGGGCAGGGGGCTTCACTAATGAAAAACTGTTTTTT.

The chain has TRBV15 and TRBJ1-4, with 10 bases matching TRBD1. The J segment lost 8 bases and the V segment lost 3 bases, leaving 6 bases of the junction unmatched. The germline CDR1 and CDR2 sequences are LNHNV and YYDKDF (reference sequence). The CDR3 has 15 amino acids. CDR3 amino acids: CATSSPGQGGEKLFF. The CDR3 DNA follows: TGTGCCACCAGCAGCCCAGGACAGGGGGGGGAAAAACTGTTTTTT.

This clonotype was seen ten or more times. This chain connects TRBV12-3 or TRBV12-4 to TRBJ1-1; D is unclear. With 4 bases removed from V and 5 bases from J, the gap between germline ends came to 14 bases. The CDR3 has 14 amino acids. CDR3 DNA: TGTGCCAGCAGTTCCCCTTGGGAAGGAACTGAAGCTTTCTTT. Translating gives CASSSPWEGTEAFF.

The table lists this clonotype with many counts. For the CDR3, the DNA is TGCGCCAGCAGCTTGTCTCCCGGGAGTGACTATGGCTACACCTTC. This gives the protein CASSLSPGSDYGYTF. J is TRBJ1-2 and V is TRBV5-1, with D uncertain. Trimming removed 1 base at V and 3 bases at J, with 13 bases between. CDR3 length: 15 residues. In germline, CDR1 is SGHRS, CDR2 YFSETQ.

This chain connects TRBV25-1 to TRBJ2-7, with 8 bases aligning to TRBD1. V gave up 8 bases and J gave up 5 bases; unmatched junction bases: 14. Per the germline V gene, CDR1 is MGHDK and CDR2 is SYGVNS. This CDR3 has 15 amino acids. This chain's CDR3 is CASLPLGQGADEQYF. CDR3 bases: TGTGCCAGCTTACCCTTAGGGCAGGGGGCAGACGAGCAGTACTTC.

V gene TRBV15 combines with J gene TRBJ1-6; 9 bases map to TRBD1. The germline gives CDR1 LNHNV, CDR2 YYDKDF (reference sequence). The CDR3 loop spans 20 amino acids. The junction had 17 bases not matched to a gene; V was cut back by 7 bases and J by 1 base. CDR3: CATNSTPGTGRESYNSPLHF. The DNA of the CDR3 is TGTGCCACCAACAGTACACCCGGGACAGGGAGGGAATCCTATAATTCACCCCTCCACTTT.

There are many counts of this clonotype. V usage is TRBV19 and J usage is TRBJ2-7; 8 nucleotides agree with TRBD1. The CDR3 runs 15 residues. The trim removed 5 bases at V and 6 bases at J, leaving 12 bases unmatched. Germline V gene sequence: CDR1 LNHDA, CDR2 SQIVND (reference sequence). CDR3 nucleotide sequence: TGTGCCAGTAGTCCATGGACAGGGCTGGTGGGCGAGCAGTACTTC. It codes for CASSPWTGLVGEQYF.

This clonotype came up many times. V usage is TRBV24-1 and J usage is TRBJ2-5; no clear D gene. Germline values: CDR1 KGHDR, CDR2 SFDVKD. This CDR3 comprises 12 residues. Trimming shortened V by 6 bases and J by 2 bases, and 6 bases separated the two germline ends. The CDR3 coding sequence is TGTGCCACCAGTACCAGTCAAGAGACCCAGTACTTC. Translated: CATSTSQETQYF.

This clonotype was recorded many times. The chain combines TRBV7-9 with TRBJ1-1; D unclear. The germline CDR1 and CDR2 sequences are SEHNR and FQNEAQ (reference sequence). The CDR3 consists of 12 residues. The V end lost 7 bases, the J end lost 9 bases, and 15 bases lay between the germline ends. The CDR3 sequence is CASTLVGDQAFF. As DNA, the CDR3 is TGTGCCAGCACCTTGGTCGGGGATCAAGCTTTCTTT.

This clonotype was seen only a few times. This chain joins TRBV6-5 and TRBJ2-2; 10 bases fit TRBD1. CDR1 is MNHEY and CDR2 is SVGAGI in the germline V gene. CDR3 length equals 15 residues. With V trimmed by 2 bases and J by 6 bases, 3 bases remained unmatched. This chain's CDR3 is CASSYGTGESGELFF. The CDR3 DNA sequence: TGTGCCAGCAGTTACGGGACAGGGGAATCCGGGGAGCTGTTTTTT.

The table lists this clonotype with a few counts. The chain couples TRBV20-1 to TRBJ2-5; a possible D gene is TRBD2 (5 bases). The V gene lost 5 bases and the J gene lost 6 bases, with 13 bases spanning the gap. This CDR3 has 12 residues. From germline, CDR1 is DFQATT and CDR2 SNEGSKA (reference sequence). The CDR3 DNA reads as TGCAGTGCTGCGGACTTTTGGAAGACCCAGTACTTC. Translation: CSAADFWKTQYF.